Described below is a single TCR beta chain sequence and its context. This CDR3 is 15 amino acids long. Germline CDR1 SGHNT, CDR2 YYREEE (reference sequence). V was shortened by 1 base and J by 7 bases, with 12 bases between the two germline ends. This sample stems from a study of blood T cell repertoires in COVID-19. Source study methods: It was from reference gene primer amplification that nucleated cell counts were estimated. TCRdb's copy holds only in-frame clones and misses some; the assay was immunoSEQ multiplex PCR. D and trimming were read from the DNA, whereas the V and J calls and clone size are those reported in that table. Seen here are roughly 340,000 clones, about 89% observed once, and the top ten hold around 2.8%. One Seattle source followed patients from active infection through their disease course.

The rearrangement joins TRBV5-4 to TRBJ1-6; the D gene is possibly TRBD1 (6 bases). The sample taken for sequencing was peripheral blood. The origin of this receptor is a young woman with COVID-19, enrolled during active disease. The CDR3 DNA sequence: TGTGCCAGCAGCTTGTATGGGACAAGGAATTCACCCCTCCACTTT. Its protein product is CASSLYGTRNSPLHF.